The clone carrying this T cell receptor beta chain was recorded a few times. This sample is part of a study of shared clonotypes between healthy human individuals. Germline loops: CDR1 GTSNPN, CDR2 SVGIG (reference sequence). This CDR3 region has 14 residues. Trimming took off 3 bases at V and 2 bases at J, with 11 bases between the two ends. Unsorted PBMC DNA was run through sequencing on ten immunoSEQ deep assay plates. TCRdb keeps only in-frame clones here, not all; method: immunoSEQ multiplex PCR. The sample contains about 480,000 clones, roughly 78% of which appear only once. This sequence originates from a woman aged 40 to 50 in good health. Some clones in this sample may be carry-over from other donors' samples. J is TRBJ1-5 and V is TRBV30; D is perhaps TRBD1 (6 bases). Sequencing was carried out using PBMCs. CDR3 residues: CAWSEGGGNQPQHF. The CDR3 nucleotides read TGTGCCTGGAGCGAGGGGGGGGGCAATCAGCCCCAGCATTTT. The full variable domain, rest sourced from reference TRBV30 and TRBJ1-5, is SQTIHQWPATLVQPVGSPLSLECTVEGTSNPNLYWYRQAAGRGLQLLFYSVGIGQISSEVPQNLSASRPQDRQFILSSKKLLLSDSGFYLCAWSEGGGNQPQHFGDGTRLSIL.